This T cell receptor beta chain was recovered during a study of T cells in Graves' hyperthyroidism and ophthalmopathy. It was RNA transcripts that yielded the amplified TCR beta CDR3 regions. HTBI primers were used for first-round RT-PCR of the TCR CDR3. TCRdb ran MiXCR on the multiplex PCR reads and lists one entry per CDR3 protein. The sample records 300,000 to 400,000 distinct CDR3 sequences, roughly 15% being singletons. CDR1 and CDR2 from the germline V gene are SGHRS and YFSETQ. The CDR3 consists of 16 residues. V lost 4 bases, J lost 1 base, and 6 bases stayed unmatched. The TCR comes from a woman aged 30 to 39 with Graves' ophthalmopathy. This rearrangement joins TRBV5-1 to TRBJ2-5, with 11 positions matching TRBD2. Source material: blood. DNA for the CDR3: TGCGCCAGCAGCGCACTAGCGGGGGTTACCCAAGAGACCCAGTACTTC. Its translation is CASSALAGVTQETQYF.